These T cell receptor beta chains were read from a single sample in a study of patients and donors after allogeneic stem cell transplantation. TCRdb used MiXCR to reprocess the RT-PCR reads, holding one entry per CDR3 protein. The sample yields over 65,000 distinct CDR3 sequences, about 30% seen once. The specimen was blood, either unsorted or a sorted T cell fraction (not recorded which). The receptors stem from a human donor who was either an allogeneic HSCT recipient or a stem cell or donor lymphocyte infusion donor (not recorded which). It is not recorded whose cells these are; they may come from a transplant donor. Each CDR3 is given with its conserved first and last residue. Fields, in order: J gene, clone size, V gene, D gene, CDR3 DNA, CDR3 protein. A D gene is named only where the DNA matches it firmly. Not every row has a clone size; where given, it reads once, few, many or a size class.

j_call: TRBJ2-3
clone_size: -
v_call: TRBV7-2
d_call: TRBD1
cdr3_nt: TGTGCCAGCAGCTTTGACCTCTATCTCGACAGGGCCGGGCCAGATACGCAGTATTTT
cdr3_aa: CASSFDLYLDRAGPDTQYF

j_call: TRBJ2-7
clone_size: -
v_call: TRBV21-1
d_call: -
cdr3_nt: TGTGCCAGCAGCAAAGCACAGAAAAGAACCTACGAGCAGTACTTC
cdr3_aa: CASSKAQKRTYEQYF

j_call: TRBJ1-1
clone_size: -
v_call: TRBV30
d_call: -
cdr3_nt: TGTGCCTGGGGGTTGGGCAGGGCCGCTGAAGCTTTCTTT
cdr3_aa: CAWGLGRAAEAFF

j_call: TRBJ2-3
clone_size: many
v_call: TRBV7-3
d_call: TRBD2
cdr3_nt: TGTGCCAGCAGCTCCCTGCCCATTAGCGGGGAAAACACAGATACGCAGTATTTT
cdr3_aa: CASSSLPISGENTDTQYF

j_call: TRBJ2-7
clone_size: -
v_call: TRBV20-1
d_call: TRBD2
cdr3_nt: TGCAGTGCTAGGTCGAGGGTCCTAGCGGCCACCTACGAGCAGTACTTC
cdr3_aa: CSARSRVLAATYEQYF

j_call: TRBJ2-1
clone_size: -
v_call: TRBV29-1
d_call: TRBD2
cdr3_nt: TGCAGCGTTGCGACTAGCGGGGTTTACAATGAGCAGTTCTTC
cdr3_aa: CSVATSGVYNEQFF

j_call: TRBJ2-1
clone_size: once
v_call: TRBV20-1
d_call: TRBD2
cdr3_nt: TGCAGTGCTAGAAGTCTAGCGGATTACAATGAGCAGTTCTTC
cdr3_aa: CSARSLADYNEQFF

j_call: TRBJ2-7
clone_size: -
v_call: TRBV27
d_call: -
cdr3_nt: TGTGCCAGCAGTCAACGGTCCATCCCCTACGAGCAGTACTTC
cdr3_aa: CASSQRSIPYEQYF

j_call: TRBJ2-3
clone_size: once
v_call: TRBV30
d_call: -
cdr3_nt: TGTGCCTGGGCCGTAGGGCCGGACACAGATACGCAGTATTTT
cdr3_aa: CAWAVGPDTDTQYF

j_call: TRBJ2-7
clone_size: -
v_call: TRBV4-2
d_call: TRBD2
cdr3_nt: TGTGCCAGCAGCCAATCTAGCGGGAGGGCCCACGAGCAGTACTTC
cdr3_aa: CASSQSSGRAHEQYF

j_call: TRBJ2-3
clone_size: few
v_call: TRBV5-5
d_call: -
cdr3_nt: TGTGCCAGCAGCTTGGCCCAGGGGAATGTCCGAGATACGCAGTATTTT
cdr3_aa: CASSLAQGNVRDTQYF

j_call: TRBJ1-2
clone_size: few
v_call: TRBV9
d_call: -
cdr3_nt: TGTGCCAGCAGCGTAAGGCAGGAAGCTAACTATGGCTACACCTTC
cdr3_aa: CASSVRQEANYGYTF

j_call: TRBJ1-1
clone_size: many
v_call: TRBV5-1
d_call: -
cdr3_nt: TGCGCCAGCAGCTTGGGGGACACTGAAGCTTTCTTT
cdr3_aa: CASSLGDTEAFF

j_call: TRBJ1-1
clone_size: -
v_call: TRBV25-1
d_call: TRBD1
cdr3_nt: TGTGCCAGCAGTTCAGGGGGCACTGAAGCTTTCTTT
cdr3_aa: CASSSGGTEAFF